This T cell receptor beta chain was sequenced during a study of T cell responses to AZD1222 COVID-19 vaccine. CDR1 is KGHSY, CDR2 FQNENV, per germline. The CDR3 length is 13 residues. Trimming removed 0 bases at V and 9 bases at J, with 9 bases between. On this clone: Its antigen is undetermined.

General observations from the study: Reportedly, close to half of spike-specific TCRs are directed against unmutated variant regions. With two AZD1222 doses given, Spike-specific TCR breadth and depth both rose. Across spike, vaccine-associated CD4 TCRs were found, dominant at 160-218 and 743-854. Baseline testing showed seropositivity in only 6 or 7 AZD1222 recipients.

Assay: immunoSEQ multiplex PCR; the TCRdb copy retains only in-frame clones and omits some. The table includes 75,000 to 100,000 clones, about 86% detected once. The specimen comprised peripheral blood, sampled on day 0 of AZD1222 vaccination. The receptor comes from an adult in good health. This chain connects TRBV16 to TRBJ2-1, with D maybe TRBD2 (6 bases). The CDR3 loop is CASSQSREVEQFF. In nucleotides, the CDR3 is TGTGCCAGCAGCCAATCGAGGGAGGTTGAGCAGTTCTTC.